The clone carrying this T cell receptor beta chain was observed a handful of times. The record originates from a study of identical twins. TCRdb reprocessed the 5' RACE reads with MiXCR, giving one entry per CDR3 protein. The sample has under 900,000 distinct CDR3 sequences, 12% seen once; the top ten hold around 1.5%. This CDR3 has 12 amino acids. The V end lost 3 bases, the J end lost 4 bases, and 6 bases lay between the germline ends. The data were also submitted as part of a second study, on yellow fever vaccine responses in identical twins.

This TCR was sampled from a woman between 18 and 30 years old in good health. This sequence joins TRBV12-3 or TRBV12-4 and TRBJ1-2; TRBD1 is a possible D gene (5 bases). Material for sequencing was PBMCs. The CDR3 DNA follows: TGTGCCAGCAGTTTGGGGCGCTATGGCTACACCTTC. Its protein is CASSLGRYGYTF.